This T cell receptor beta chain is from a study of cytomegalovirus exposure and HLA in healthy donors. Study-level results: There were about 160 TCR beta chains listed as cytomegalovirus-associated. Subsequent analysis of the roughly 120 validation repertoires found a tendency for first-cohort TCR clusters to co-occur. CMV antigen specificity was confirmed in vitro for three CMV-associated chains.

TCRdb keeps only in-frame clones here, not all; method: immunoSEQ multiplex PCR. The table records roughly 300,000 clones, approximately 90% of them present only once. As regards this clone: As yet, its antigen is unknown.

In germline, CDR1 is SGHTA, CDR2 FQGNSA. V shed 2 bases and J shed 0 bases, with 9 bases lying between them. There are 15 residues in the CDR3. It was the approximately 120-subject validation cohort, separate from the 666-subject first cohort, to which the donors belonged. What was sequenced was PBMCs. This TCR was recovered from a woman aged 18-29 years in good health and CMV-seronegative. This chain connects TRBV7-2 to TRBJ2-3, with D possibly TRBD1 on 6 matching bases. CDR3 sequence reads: CASSLQQGSTDTQYF. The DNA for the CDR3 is TGTGCCAGCAGCTTACAGCAGGGGAGCACAGATACGCAGTATTTT.